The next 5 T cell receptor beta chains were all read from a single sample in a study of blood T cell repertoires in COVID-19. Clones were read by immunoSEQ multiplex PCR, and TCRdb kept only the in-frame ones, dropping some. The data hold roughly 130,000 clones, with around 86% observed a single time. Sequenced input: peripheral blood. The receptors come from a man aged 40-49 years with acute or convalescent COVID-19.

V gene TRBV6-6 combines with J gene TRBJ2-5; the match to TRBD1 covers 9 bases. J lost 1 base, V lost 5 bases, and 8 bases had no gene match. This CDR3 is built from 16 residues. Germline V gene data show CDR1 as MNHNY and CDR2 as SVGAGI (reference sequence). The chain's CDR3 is CASSRRRDRAQETQYF. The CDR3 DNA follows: TGTGCCAGCAGTCGACGCAGGGACAGGGCCCAAGAGACCCAGTACTTC.

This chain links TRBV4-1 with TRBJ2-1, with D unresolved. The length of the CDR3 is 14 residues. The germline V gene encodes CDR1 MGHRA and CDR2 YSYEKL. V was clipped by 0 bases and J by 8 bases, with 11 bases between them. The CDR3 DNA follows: TGCGCCAGCAGCCAAGATCGTGGTGAGTATGAGCAGTTCTTC. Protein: CASSQDRGEYEQFF.

The chain's CDR3 is CASTESPTYTEAFF. The DNA for the CDR3 is TGTGCCAGCACGGAGTCCCCGACTTACACTGAAGCTTTCTTT. V is TRBV6-5 and J is TRBJ1-1, with D unresolved. Trimming stripped 7 bases from V and 3 bases from J, with 15 bases between. This CDR3 comprises 14 residues. The germline gives CDR1 MNHEY, CDR2 SVGAGI.

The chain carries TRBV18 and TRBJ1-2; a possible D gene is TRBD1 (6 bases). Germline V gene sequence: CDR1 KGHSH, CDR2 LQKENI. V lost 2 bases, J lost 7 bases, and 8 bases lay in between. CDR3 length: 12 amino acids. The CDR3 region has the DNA TGTGCCAGCTCACCAGAGGGGGTTGGCTACACCTTC. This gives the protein CASSPEGVGYTF.

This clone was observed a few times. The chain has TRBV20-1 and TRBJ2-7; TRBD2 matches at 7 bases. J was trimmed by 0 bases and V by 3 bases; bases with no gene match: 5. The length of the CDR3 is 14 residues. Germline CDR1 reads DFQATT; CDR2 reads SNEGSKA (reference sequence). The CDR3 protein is CSASPGLSSYEQYF. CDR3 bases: TGCAGTGCTAGTCCGGGACTATCCTCCTACGAGCAGTACTTC.